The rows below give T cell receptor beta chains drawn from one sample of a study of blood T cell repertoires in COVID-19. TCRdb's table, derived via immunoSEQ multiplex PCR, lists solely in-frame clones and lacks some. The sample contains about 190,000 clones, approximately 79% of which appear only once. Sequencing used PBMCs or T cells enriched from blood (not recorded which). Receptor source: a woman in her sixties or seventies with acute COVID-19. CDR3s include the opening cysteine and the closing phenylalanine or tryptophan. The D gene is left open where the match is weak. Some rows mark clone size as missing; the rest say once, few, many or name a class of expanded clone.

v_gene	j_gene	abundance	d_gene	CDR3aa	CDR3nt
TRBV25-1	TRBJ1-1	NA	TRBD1	CASSETTGTGGLRTEAFF	TGTGCCAGCAGTGAGACCACCGGGACAGGGGGACTTCGCACTGAAGCTTTCTTT
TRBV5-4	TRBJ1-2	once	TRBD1	CASSLYGTGSYGYTF	TGTGCCAGCAGCTTGTATGGGACAGGGAGTTATGGCTACACCTTC
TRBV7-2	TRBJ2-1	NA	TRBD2	CASSPDAYGTSVEFF	TGTGCCAGCAGCCCGGACGCGTATGGGACTAGCGTGGAGTTCTTC
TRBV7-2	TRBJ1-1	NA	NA	CASSIQWEGTEAFF	TGTGCCAGCAGCATACAATGGGAGGGCACTGAAGCTTTCTTT
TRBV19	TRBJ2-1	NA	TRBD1	CASDTPGQGANEQFF	TGTGCCAGTGATACCCCGGGACAGGGGGCTAATGAGCAGTTCTTC
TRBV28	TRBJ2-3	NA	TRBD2	CASSFPSGNVVTQYF	TGTGCCAGCAGTTTTCCTAGCGGGAACGTCGTTACGCAGTATTTT
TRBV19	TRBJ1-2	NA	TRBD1	CASTPRTGFNGYTF	TGTGCCAGTACCCCTCGGACAGGGTTTAATGGCTACACCTTC
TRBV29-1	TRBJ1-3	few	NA	CSVVRGSGNTIYF	TGCAGCGTCGTCAGGGGAAGTGGAAACACCATATATTTT
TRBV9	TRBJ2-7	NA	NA	CASSPRGVHTYEQYF	TGTGCCAGCAGCCCCCGAGGAGTACATACCTACGAGCAGTACTTC
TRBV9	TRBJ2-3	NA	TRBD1	CASSVAGTGLAVYTQYF	TGTGCCAGCAGCGTAGCGGGGACAGGCCTCGCGGTATATACGCAGTATTTT
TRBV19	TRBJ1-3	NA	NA	CASSASWGGDSGNTIYF	TGTGCCAGTAGTGCCTCCTGGGGCGGTGACTCTGGAAACACCATATATTTT
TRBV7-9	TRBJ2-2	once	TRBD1	CASGDRGAGTGELFF	TGTGCCAGCGGGGACAGGGGCGCTGGCACCGGGGAGCTGTTTTTT
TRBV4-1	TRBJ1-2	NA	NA	CASSQADSGVGNGYTF	TGCGCCAGCAGCCAAGCCGACTCAGGGGTAGGGAATGGCTACACCTTC
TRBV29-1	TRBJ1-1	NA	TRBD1	CSVVRSIDRDEAFF	TGCAGCGTTGTTCGGTCGATTGACAGGGATGAAGCTTTCTTT
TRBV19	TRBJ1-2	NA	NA	CASSTGPLNGYTF	TGTGCCAGTAGTACGGGTCCGCTTAATGGCTACACCTTC
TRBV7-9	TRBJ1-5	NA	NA	CASSLDTLGREGQPQHF	TGTGCCAGCAGCTTAGATACATTGGGTAGGGAGGGTCAGCCCCAGCATTTT
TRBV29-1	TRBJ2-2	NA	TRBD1	CSVGQANTGELFF	TGCAGCGTGGGACAGGCTAACACCGGGGAGCTGTTTTTT
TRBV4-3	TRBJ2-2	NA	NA	CASRRQQRQNTGELFF	TGCGCCAGCAGACGCCAACAGAGACAGAACACCGGGGAGCTGTTTTTT
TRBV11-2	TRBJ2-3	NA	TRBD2	CASSRAAGGLTDTQYF	TGTGCCAGCAGCCGGGCGGCGGGAGGGTTAACAGATACGCAGTATTTT
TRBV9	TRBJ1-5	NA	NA	CASSVDGGYAQPQHF	TGTGCCAGCAGCGTAGATGGAGGGTATGCTCAGCCCCAGCATTTT
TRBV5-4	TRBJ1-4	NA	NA	CASSLWGANEKLFF	TGTGCCAGCAGCTTGTGGGGAGCCAATGAAAAACTGTTTTTT
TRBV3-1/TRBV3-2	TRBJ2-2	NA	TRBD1	CASSWTGGTTGELFF	TGTGCCAGCAGCTGGACAGGGGGAACCACCGGGGAGCTGTTTTTT
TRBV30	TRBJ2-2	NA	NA	CAWSVQAGELFF	TGTGCCTGGAGTGTCCAGGCCGGGGAGCTGTTTTTT
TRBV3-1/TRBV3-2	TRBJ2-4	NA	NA	CASSQSSEPLAKNIQYF	TGTGCCAGCAGCCAGTCGTCCGAGCCCCTAGCCAAAAACATTCAGTACTTC
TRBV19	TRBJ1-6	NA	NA	CASSFGSSYLIQNSPLHF	TGTGCCAGTAGTTTTGGGTCTTCCTATCTTATACAGAATTCACCCCTCCACTTT
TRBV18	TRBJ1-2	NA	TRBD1	CASSPRLRDRGLNYGYTF	TGTGCCAGCTCACCAAGGCTCCGGGACAGGGGACTCAACTATGGCTACACCTTC
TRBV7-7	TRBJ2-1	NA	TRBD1	CASSPNLQGSGNEQFF	TGTGCCAGCAGTCCTAACCTACAGGGGTCGGGAAATGAGCAGTTCTTC
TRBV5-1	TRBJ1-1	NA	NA	CASSLMTGMNTEAFF	TGCGCCAGCAGCTTAATGACAGGAATGAACACTGAAGCTTTCTTT
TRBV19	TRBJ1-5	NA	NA	CASSIIVGTSNQPQHF	TGTGCCAGTAGTATAATCGTGGGCACTAGCAATCAGCCCCAGCATTTT
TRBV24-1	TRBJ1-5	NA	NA	CATSDLQNQPQHF	TGTGCCACCAGTGACCTCCAGAATCAGCCCCAGCATTTT
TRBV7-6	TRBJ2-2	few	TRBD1	CASSWDRTNTGELFF	TGTGCCAGCAGCTGGGACAGGACCAACACCGGGGAGCTGTTTTTT
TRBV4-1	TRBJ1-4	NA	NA	CASSLSQGLVGGKLFF	TGCGCCAGCAGCCTTTCCCAGGGTTTGGTCGGGGGAAAACTGTTTTTT
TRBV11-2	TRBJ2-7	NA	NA	CASSFPDGGRGEQYF	TGTGCCAGCAGCTTTCCTGACGGTGGACGGGGCGAGCAGTACTTC
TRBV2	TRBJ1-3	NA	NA	CASSPQELFSGNTIYF	TGTGCCAGCAGCCCACAGGAATTGTTCTCTGGAAACACCATATATTTT
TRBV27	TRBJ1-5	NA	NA	CASSFKGIKGRLNQPQHF	TGTGCCAGCAGTTTTAAAGGGATTAAAGGGAGGCTTAATCAGCCCCAGCATTTT
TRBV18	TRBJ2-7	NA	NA	CASSPPTDYEQYF	TGTGCCAGCTCACCTCCGACAGACTACGAGCAGTACTTC
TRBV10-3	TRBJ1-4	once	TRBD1	CAISRQGAAEKLFF	TGTGCCATCAGCAGGCAGGGGGCGGCTGAAAAACTGTTTTTT
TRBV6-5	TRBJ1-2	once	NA	CASSLTGNGYTF	TGTGCCAGCAGCCTTACAGGGAATGGCTACACCTTC
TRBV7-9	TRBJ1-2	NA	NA	CASSPTENYGYTF	TGTGCCAGCAGCCCGACAGAGAACTATGGCTACACCTTC
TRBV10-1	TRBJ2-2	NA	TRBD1	CASSPPGQGNTGELFF	TGCGCCAGCAGTCCTCCGGGACAGGGGAACACCGGGGAGCTGTTTTTT
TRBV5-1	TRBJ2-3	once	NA	CASSLGRLGEDTQYF	TGCGCCAGCAGCTTGGGCCGGCTGGGCGAAGATACGCAGTATTTT
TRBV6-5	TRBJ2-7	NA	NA	CASSYSRAGHEQYF	TGTGCCAGCAGTTACTCGAGGGCTGGCCACGAGCAGTACTTC
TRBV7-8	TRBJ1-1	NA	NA	CASSLGPMNTEAFF	TGTGCCAGCAGCTTGGGCCCAATGAACACTGAAGCTTTCTTT
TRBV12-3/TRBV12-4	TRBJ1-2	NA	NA	CASSLASGIGYTF	TGTGCCAGCAGTTTAGCGTCGGGGATTGGCTACACCTTC
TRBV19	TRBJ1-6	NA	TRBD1	CASTSDRSRNNSPLHF	TGTGCCAGTACCTCGGACAGGAGCAGGAATAATTCACCCCTCCACTTT
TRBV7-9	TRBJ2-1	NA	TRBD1	CASSLQGELNEQFF	TGTGCCAGCAGTTTACAGGGGGAACTCAATGAGCAGTTCTTC
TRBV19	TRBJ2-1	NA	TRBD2	CASSILTSGGAYNEQFF	TGTGCCAGTAGTATCCTAACTAGCGGGGGGGCGTACAATGAGCAGTTCTTC
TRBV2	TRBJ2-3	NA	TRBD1	CAILDRGLADTQYF	TGTGCCATATTAGACAGGGGTCTTGCAGATACGCAGTATTTT
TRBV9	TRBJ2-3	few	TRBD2	CASTGGRSIDTQYF	TGTGCCAGCACTGGCGGGAGATCGATAGATACGCAGTATTTT
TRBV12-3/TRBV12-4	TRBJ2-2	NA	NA	CASSGAQGGELFF	TGTGCCAGCAGCGGGGCACAGGGCGGGGAGCTGTTTTTT